This T cell receptor beta chain was profiled in a study of blood T cell repertoires in COVID-19. TCRdb's table, derived via immunoSEQ multiplex PCR, lists solely in-frame clones and lacks some. The sample yields about 300,000 clones, 80% to 90% seen once. The table lists this clone with a few counts. This CDR3 has 16 residues. From germline, CDR1 is MDHEN and CDR2 SYDVKM. V lost 5 bases to trimming and J lost 3 bases; unmatched junction nucleotides: 12. The chain recombines TRBV28 with TRBJ2-7; 8 bases align to TRBD1. Input material: peripheral blood. The TCR sequence derives from a woman in her forties or fifties who had recovered from COVID-19. CDR3 region: CASSDIRDRGRYEQYF. In DNA form, the CDR3 reads TGTGCCAGCAGTGATATCCGAGACAGGGGACGCTACGAGCAGTACTTC. The whole variable domain, filled in from reference TRBV28 and TRBJ2-7, reads DVKVTQSSRYLVKRTGEKVFLECVQDMDHENMFWYRQDPGLGLRLIYFSYDVKMKEKGDIPEGYSVSREKKERFSLILESASTNQTSMYLCASSDIRDRGRYEQYFGPGTRLTVT.